The present TCR beta chain was sequenced within a study of T cells of healthy individuals. Germline-derived CDR1 and CDR2 are ENHRY and SYGVKD. The CDR3 has 14 residues. J was trimmed by 1 base and V by 0 bases; bases with no gene match: 0. TCRdb re-called the 5' RACE reads through MiXCR, storing one row per CDR3 protein. This table has nearly 100,000 distinct CDR3 sequences, roughly 15% appearing once. This clonotype was counted many times. The chain is built from TRBV10-3 and TRBJ2-7; 7 nucleotides align to TRBD1. The receptor was isolated from a human donor in good health. The CDR3 is CAISESGQSYEQYF. The CDR3 DNA sequence: TGTGCCATCAGTGAGTCGGGACAGTCCTACGAGCAGTACTTC.